This record looks at one T cell receptor (beta chain) sequence and its context. As yet, its antigen is unknown. Per germline, CDR1 DFQATT and CDR2 SNEGSKA (reference sequence). V was shortened by 2 bases and J by 3 bases, with 14 bases between the two germline ends. The CDR3 runs to 14 residues. This record comes from a study of T cell repertoires in cytomegalovirus infection. One entry per CDR3 protein results from TCRdb running MiXCR on the reads. The table has about 150,000 distinct CDR3 sequences, 15% to 20% seen once. Notes on the study in general: Summed public TCR beta family frequency identified CMV carriers bearing the relevant HLA.

This TCR was recovered from a human donor in good health (CMV status not recorded). Some clones in this sample may be carry-over from other donors' samples. Sequencing was done on a sample of CD8+ T cells from PBMCs. The chain joins TRBV20-1 to TRBJ2-7; TRBD1 might be the D (5 bases). CDR3 in amino acids: CSARIRQGYYEQYF. DNA for the CDR3: TGCAGTGCTAGAATTCGTCAGGGCTACTACGAGCAGTACTTC.